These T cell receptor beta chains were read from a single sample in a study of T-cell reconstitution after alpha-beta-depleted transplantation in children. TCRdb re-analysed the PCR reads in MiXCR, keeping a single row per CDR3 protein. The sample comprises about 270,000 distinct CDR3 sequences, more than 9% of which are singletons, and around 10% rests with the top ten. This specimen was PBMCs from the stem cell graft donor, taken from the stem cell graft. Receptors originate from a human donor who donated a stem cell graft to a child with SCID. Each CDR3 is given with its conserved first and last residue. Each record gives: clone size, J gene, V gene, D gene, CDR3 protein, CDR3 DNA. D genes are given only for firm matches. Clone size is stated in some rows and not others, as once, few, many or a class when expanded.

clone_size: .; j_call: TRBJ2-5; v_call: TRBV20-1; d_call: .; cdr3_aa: CSARDQGGRETQYF; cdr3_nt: TGCAGTGCTAGAGATCAGGGGGGGAGGGAGACCCAGTACTTC
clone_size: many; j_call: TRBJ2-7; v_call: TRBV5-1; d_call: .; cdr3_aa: CASSLVTGPTYEQYF; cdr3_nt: TGCGCCAGCAGCTTGGTTACAGGACCGACCTACGAGCAGTACTTC
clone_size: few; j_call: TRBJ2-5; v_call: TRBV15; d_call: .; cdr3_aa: CATRGQTQETQYF; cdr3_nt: TGTGCCACCAGAGGCCAGACCCAAGAGACCCAGTACTTC
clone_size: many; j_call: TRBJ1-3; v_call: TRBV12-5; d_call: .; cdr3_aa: CASGLGSGNTIYF; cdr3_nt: TGTGCTAGTGGTTTGGGATCTGGAAACACCATATATTTT
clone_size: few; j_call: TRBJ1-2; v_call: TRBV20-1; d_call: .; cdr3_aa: CSASPLGRGYGYTF; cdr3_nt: TGCAGTGCTAGTCCCCTGGGCCGGGGCTATGGCTACACCTTC
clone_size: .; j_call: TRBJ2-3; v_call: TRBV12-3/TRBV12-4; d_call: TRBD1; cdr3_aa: CASSPTGGRSDTQYF; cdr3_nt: TGTGCCAGCAGTCCCACAGGGGGTAGGTCAGATACGCAGTATTTT
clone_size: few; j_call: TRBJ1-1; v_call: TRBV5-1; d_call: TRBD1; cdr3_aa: CASSTETGLNTEAFF; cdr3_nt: TGCGCCAGCAGCACGGAGACAGGGCTGAACACTGAAGCTTTCTTT
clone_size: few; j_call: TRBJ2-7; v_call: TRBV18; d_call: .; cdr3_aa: CASSPPNQGRNEQYF; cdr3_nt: TGTGCCAGCTCACCACCGAATCAGGGGAGAAACGAGCAGTACTTC
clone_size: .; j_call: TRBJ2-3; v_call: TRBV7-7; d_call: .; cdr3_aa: CASSPTVSSTDTQYF; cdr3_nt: TGTGCCAGCAGCCCTACGGTATCTAGCACAGATACGCAGTATTTT
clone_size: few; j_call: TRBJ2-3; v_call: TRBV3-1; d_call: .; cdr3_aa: CASSPGGTEVSDTQYF; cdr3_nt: TGTGCCAGCAGCCCTGGAGGGACAGAAGTTTCAGATACGCAGTATTTT
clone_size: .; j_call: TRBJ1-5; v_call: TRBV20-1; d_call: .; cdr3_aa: CSAVDNSNQPQHF; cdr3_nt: TGCAGTGCGGTAGACAATAGCAATCAGCCCCAGCATTTT
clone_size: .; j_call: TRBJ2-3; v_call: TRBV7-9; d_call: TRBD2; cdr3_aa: CASSDRQRGRADTQYF; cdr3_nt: TGTGCCAGCAGCGATAGACAGCGGGGTAGGGCAGATACGCAGTATTTT
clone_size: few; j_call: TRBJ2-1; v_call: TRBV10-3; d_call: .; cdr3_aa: CAISEAGNNEQFF; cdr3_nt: TGTGCCATCAGTGAGGCGGGCAACAATGAGCAGTTCTTC
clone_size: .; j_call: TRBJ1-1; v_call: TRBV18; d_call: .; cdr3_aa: CASSPPERGTEAFF; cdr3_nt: TGTGCCAGCTCACCACCGGAAAGGGGCACTGAAGCTTTCTTT
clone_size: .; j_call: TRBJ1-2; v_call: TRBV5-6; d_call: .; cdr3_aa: CASSYQGPLNYGYTF; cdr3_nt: TGTGCCAGCAGCTATCAGGGGCCCTTAAACTATGGCTACACCTTC
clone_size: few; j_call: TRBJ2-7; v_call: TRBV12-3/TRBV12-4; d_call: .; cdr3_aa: CASSFGFGYEQYF; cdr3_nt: TGTGCCAGCAGTTTTGGGTTTGGCTACGAGCAGTACTTC
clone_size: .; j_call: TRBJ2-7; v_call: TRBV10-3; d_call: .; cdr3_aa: CAISESTAYEQYF; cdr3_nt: TGTGCCATCAGTGAGTCGACAGCCTACGAGCAGTACTTC
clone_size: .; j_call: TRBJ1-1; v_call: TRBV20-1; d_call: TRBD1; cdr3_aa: CSARGQGAWTEAFF; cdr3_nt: TGCAGTGCTAGAGGACAGGGTGCTTGGACTGAAGCTTTCTTT
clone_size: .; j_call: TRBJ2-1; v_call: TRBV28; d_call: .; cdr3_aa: CASSQLDARREDNEQFF; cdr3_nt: TGTGCCAGCAGTCAACTGGACGCTCGGAGGGAGGACAATGAGCAGTTCTTC
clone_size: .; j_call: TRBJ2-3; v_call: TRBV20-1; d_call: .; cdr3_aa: CSAREPGIRTDTQYF; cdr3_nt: TGCAGTGCTAGAGAACCAGGGATTCGCACAGATACGCAGTATTTT
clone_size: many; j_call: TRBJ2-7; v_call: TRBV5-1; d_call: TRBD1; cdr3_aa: CASSLGTGLYEQYF; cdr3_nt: TGCGCCAGCAGCTTAGGGACAGGATTATACGAGCAGTACTTC
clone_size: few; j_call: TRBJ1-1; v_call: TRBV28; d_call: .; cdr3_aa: CASEAAGTEAFF; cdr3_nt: TGTGCCAGCGAAGCCGCAGGTACTGAAGCTTTCTTT
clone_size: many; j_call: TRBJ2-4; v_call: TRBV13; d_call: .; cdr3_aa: CASSWGRGSDIQYF; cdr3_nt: TGTGCCAGCAGCTGGGGCAGGGGTTCCGACATTCAGTACTTC
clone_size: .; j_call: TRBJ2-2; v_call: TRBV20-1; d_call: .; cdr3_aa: CSATRDLANTGELFF; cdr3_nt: TGCAGTGCTACCCGGGACTTGGCGAACACCGGGGAGCTGTTTTTT
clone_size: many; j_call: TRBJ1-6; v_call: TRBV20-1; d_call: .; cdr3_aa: CSARDRGGTTAPLHF; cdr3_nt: TGCAGTGCTAGAGATCGGGGAGGGACGACGGCACCCCTCCACTTT
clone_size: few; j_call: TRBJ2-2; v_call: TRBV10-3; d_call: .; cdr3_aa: CAISESTTMVYTGELFF; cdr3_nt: TGTGCCATCAGTGAGTCTACCACTATGGTGTACACCGGGGAGCTGTTTTTT
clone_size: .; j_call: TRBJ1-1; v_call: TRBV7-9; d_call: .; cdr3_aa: CASSLLGGLTEAFF; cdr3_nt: TGTGCCAGCAGCTTACTGGGGGGGCTAACTGAAGCTTTCTTT
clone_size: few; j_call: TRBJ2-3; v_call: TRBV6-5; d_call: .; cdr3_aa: CASWGQGTSAQYF; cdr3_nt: TGTGCCAGCTGGGGCCAGGGGACTTCGGCGCAGTATTTT
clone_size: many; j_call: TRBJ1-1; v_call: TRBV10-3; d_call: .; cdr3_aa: CATRLGDTEAFF; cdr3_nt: TGTGCCACCAGACTAGGGGACACTGAAGCTTTCTTT
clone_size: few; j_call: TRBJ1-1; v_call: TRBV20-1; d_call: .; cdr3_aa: CSAREGGAEAFF; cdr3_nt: TGCAGTGCTAGAGAAGGGGGAGCTGAAGCTTTCTTT
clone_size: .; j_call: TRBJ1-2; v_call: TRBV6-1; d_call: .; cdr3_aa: CASSELTDSTYGYTF; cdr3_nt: TGTGCCAGCAGTGAGTTAACGGACTCCACCTATGGCTACACCTTC
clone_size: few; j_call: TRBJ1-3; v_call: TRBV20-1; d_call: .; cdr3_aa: CSLRVRNTIYF; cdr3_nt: TGCAGTTTGCGAGTCCGAAACACCATATATTTT
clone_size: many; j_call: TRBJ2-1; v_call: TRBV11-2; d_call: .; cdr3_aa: CASSGAQVSYNEQFF; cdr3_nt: TGTGCCAGCAGCGGAGCCCAAGTCTCCTACAATGAGCAGTTCTTC
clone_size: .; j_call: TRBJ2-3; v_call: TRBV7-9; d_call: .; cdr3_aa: CASSLEGDNTDTQYF; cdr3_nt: TGTGCCAGCAGCTTAGAGGGAGACAACACAGATACGCAGTATTTT
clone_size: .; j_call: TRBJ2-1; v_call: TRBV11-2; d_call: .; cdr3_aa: CASSFGKQGYSYNEQFF; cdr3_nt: TGTGCCAGCAGCTTCGGGAAACAGGGTTACTCCTACAATGAGCAGTTCTTC
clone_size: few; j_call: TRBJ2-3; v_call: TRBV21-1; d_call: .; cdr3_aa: CASSHQRSRRHTDTQYF; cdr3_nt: TGTGCCAGCAGCCATCAACGGAGCAGGCGACACACAGATACGCAGTATTTT
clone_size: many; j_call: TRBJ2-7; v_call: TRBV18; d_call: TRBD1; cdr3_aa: CASSLKTGVYEQYF; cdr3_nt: TGTGCCAGCTCACTAAAGACAGGGGTTTACGAGCAGTACTTC
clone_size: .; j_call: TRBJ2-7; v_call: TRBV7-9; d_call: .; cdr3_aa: CASSLSAYEQYF; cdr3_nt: TGTGCCAGCAGTCTTAGCGCCTACGAGCAGTACTTC
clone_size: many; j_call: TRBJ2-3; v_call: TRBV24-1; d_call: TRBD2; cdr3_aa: CATSARGGTDTQYF; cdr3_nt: TGTGCCACCAGTGCGCGGGGGGGCACAGATACGCAGTATTTT
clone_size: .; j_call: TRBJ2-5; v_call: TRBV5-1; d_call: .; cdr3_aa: CASSSGLSTGRAETQYF; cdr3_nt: TGCGCCAGCAGCTCTGGCCTTTCTACAGGGCGTGCGGAGACCCAGTACTTC
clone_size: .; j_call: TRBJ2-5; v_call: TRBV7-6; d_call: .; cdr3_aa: CASSLESGWRETQYF; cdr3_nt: TGTGCCAGCAGCTTAGAATCAGGGTGGCGAGAGACCCAGTACTTC